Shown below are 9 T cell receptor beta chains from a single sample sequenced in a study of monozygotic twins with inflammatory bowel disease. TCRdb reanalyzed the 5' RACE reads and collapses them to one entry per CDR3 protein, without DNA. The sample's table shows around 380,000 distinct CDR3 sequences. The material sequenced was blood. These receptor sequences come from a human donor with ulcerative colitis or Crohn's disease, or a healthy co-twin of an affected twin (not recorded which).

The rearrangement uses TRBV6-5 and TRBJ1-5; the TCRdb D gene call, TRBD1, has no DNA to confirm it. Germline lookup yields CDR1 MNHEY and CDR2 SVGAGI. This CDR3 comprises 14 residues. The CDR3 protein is CASSSRGQNQPQHF.

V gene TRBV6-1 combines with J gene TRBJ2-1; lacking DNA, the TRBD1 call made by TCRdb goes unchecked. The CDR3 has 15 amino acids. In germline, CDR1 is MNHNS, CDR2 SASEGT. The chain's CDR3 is CASSEWNRVNNEQFF.

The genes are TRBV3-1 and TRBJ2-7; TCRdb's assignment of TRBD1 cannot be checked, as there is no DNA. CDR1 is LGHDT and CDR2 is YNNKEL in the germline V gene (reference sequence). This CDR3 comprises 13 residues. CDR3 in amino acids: CASERDATYEQYF.

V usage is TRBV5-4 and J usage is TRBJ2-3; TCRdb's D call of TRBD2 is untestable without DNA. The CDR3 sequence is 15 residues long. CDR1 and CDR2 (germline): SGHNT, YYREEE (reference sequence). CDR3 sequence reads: CASSLGGVTTDTQYF.

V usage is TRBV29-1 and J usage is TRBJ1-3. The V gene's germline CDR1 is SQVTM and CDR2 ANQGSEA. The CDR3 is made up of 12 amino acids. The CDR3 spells CSVEDPGNTIYF.

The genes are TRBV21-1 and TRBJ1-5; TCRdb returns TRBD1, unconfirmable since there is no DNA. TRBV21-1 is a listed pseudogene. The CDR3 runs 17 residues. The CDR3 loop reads CASTAGGEDEGNQPQHF.

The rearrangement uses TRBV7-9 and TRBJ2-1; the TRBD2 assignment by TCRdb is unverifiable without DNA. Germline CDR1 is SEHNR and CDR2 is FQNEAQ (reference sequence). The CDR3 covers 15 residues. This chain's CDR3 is CASSYSGPAYNEQFF.

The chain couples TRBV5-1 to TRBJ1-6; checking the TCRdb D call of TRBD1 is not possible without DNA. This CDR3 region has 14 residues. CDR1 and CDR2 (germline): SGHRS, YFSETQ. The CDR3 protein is CASSLTGGGSPLHF.

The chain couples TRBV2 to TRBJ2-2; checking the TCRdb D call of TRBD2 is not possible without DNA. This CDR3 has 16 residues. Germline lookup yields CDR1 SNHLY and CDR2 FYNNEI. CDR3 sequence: CASRRTSGLGPGELFF.